This T cell receptor (beta chain) is from a study of T cells after yellow fever vaccination. Each CDR3 protein is one row after TCRdb ran MiXCR on the 5' RACE reads. This sample has approximately 550,000 distinct CDR3 sequences, with 15% to 20% found just once. This clonotype was picked up a small number of times. The source of this sequence is a man aged 25 to 45 who received the YFV17D yellow fever vaccine. The sequencing used PBMCs, collected 15 days after the yellow fever booster vaccination.

The CDR3 DNA follows: TGTGCCAGCAGTTACCGGGGAGGCGGGGCGAAAGCAACTAATGAAAAACTGTTTTTT. Encoded protein: CASSYRGGGAKATNEKLFF. The J gene is TRBJ1-4, the V gene TRBV6-5; possibly TRBD1 for D (5 bases). V was trimmed by 2 bases and J by 0 bases, leaving 19 bases between them. Germline lookup yields CDR1 MNHEY and CDR2 SVGAGI. The CDR3 runs 19 residues.